This TCR beta chain appears in the sequencing data of a study of T cells in localized non-small cell lung cancer. Notes on the study in general: Detection in adjacent lung was observed for a median approximately 52 of the top 100 tumor clones. A denser population of T cells in blood accompanied longer overall survival. Heterogeneity is still possible, as just one tumor region was sequenced. Clonality peaked in uninvolved adjacent lung rather than tumor.

A note on this clone: The target antigen is unknown.

There are 13 residues in the CDR3. CDR1 and CDR2 from the germline V gene are SGHRS and YFSETQ. V lost 2 bases and J 2 bases, leaving 6 bases between the germline ends. Profiled with immunoSEQ multiplex PCR; TCRdb holds only in-frame clones, not every one. This sample has roughly 17,000 clones, with around 83% found just once. The receptor comes from a male donor at least 60 years old with stage III lung adenocarcinoma. The sample in question was peripheral blood, obtained before any cancer treatment. This rearrangement joins TRBV5-1 to TRBJ2-3, with D perhaps TRBD2 (5 bases). DNA for the CDR3: TGCGCCAGCAGCTTTCGGGACACAGATACGCAGTATTTT. This translates into CASSFRDTDTQYF. Filled out from reference TRBV5-1 and TRBJ2-3, the complete variable domain reads KAGVTQTPRYLIKTRGQQVTLSCSPISGHRSVSWYQQTPGQGLQFLFEYFSETQRNKGNFPGRFSGRQFSNSRSEMNVSTLELGDSALYLCASSFRDTDTQYFGPGTRLTVL.